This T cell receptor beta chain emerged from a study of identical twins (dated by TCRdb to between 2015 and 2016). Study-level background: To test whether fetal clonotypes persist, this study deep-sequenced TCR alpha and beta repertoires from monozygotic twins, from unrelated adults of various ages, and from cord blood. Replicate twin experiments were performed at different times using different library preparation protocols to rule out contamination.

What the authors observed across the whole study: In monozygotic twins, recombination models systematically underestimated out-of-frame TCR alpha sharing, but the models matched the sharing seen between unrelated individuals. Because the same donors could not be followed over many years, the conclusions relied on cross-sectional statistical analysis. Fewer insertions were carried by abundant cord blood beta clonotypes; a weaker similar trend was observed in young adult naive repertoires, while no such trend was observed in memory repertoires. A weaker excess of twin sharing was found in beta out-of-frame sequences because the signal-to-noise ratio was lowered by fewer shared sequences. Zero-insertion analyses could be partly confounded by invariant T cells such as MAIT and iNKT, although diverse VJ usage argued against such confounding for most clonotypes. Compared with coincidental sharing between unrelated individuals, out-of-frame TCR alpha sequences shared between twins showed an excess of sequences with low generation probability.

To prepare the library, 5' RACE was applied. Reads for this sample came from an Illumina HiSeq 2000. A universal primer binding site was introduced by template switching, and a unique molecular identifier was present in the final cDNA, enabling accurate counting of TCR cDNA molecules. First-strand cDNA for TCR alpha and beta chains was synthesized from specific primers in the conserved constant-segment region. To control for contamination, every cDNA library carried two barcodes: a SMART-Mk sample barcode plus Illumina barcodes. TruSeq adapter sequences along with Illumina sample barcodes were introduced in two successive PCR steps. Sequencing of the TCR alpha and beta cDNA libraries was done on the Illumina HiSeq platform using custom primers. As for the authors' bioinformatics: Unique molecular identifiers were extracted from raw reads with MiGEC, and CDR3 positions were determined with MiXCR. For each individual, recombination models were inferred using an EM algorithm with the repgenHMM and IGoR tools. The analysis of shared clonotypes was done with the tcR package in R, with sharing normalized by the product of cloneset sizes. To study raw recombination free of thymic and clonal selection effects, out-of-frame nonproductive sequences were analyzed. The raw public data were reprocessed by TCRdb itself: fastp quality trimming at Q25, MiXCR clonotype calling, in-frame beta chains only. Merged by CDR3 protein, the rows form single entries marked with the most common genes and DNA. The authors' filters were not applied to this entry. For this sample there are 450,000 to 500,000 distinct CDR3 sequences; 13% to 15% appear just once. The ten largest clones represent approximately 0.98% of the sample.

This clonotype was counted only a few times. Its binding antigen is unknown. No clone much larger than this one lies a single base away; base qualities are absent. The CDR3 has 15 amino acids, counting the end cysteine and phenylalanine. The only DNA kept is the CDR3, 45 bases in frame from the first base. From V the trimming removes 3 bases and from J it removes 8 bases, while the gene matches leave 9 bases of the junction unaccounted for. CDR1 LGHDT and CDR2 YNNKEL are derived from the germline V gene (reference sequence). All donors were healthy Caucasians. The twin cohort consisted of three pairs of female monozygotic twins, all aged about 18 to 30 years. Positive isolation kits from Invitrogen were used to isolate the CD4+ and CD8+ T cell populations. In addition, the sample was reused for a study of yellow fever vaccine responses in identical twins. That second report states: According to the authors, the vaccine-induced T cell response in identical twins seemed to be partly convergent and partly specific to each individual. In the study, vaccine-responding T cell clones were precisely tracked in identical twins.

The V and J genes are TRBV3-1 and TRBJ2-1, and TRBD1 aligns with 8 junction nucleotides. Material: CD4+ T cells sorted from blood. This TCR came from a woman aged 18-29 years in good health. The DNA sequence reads TGTGCCAGCAGCCAGGGACAGGCCGGGGGCTATGAGCAGTTCTTC. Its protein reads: CASSQGQAGGYEQFF.